A single sample gave rise to the 25 T cell receptor beta chains below, sequenced in a study of T cell responses to AZD1222 COVID-19 vaccine. Repertoires were generated with immunoSEQ multiplex PCR, while TCRdb's copy carries only in-frame clones and drops some. The sample lists some 200,000 clones; roughly 88% were seen once. The material sequenced was peripheral blood, taken on day 0 of AZD1222 vaccination. These receptors all come from an adult in good health.

This sequence joins TRBV28 and TRBJ1-6; 8 positions match TRBD1. Per the germline V gene, CDR1 is MDHEN and CDR2 is SYDVKM. This CDR3 is built from 14 residues. After removal of 6 bases from V and 10 bases from J, the junction contained 8 bases not matched to a gene. The CDR3 protein is CASRRTGGGSPLHF. In nucleotides, the CDR3 is TGTGCCAGCAGGCGAACAGGGGGGGGATCACCCCTCCACTTT.

This chain's CDR3 is CASSFGNPTEAFF. CDR3 nucleotides: TGTGCCAGCAGTTTCGGGAATCCCACTGAAGCTTTCTTT. The chain employs TRBV12-3 or TRBV12-4 and TRBJ1-1; unclear D gene. The V and J ends lost 3 bases and 4 bases respectively, with 9 bases between them. The length of the CDR3 is 13 residues.

This chain joins TRBV9 and TRBJ1-1; 7 positions agree with TRBD1. The CDR3 has 13 amino acids. V was pared by 3 bases and J by 10 bases, with 9 bases of the junction left unmatched. Germline assignment: CDR1 SGDLS and CDR2 YYNGEE. The DNA for the CDR3 is TGTGCCAGCAGCGAGGAGGGGGCCCGGAGAGCTTTCTTT. The encoded protein is CASSEEGARRAFF. Drawing the rest from reference TRBV9 and TRBJ1-1, the complete variable domain is DSGVTQTPKHLITATGQRVTLRCSPRSGDLSVYWYQQSLDQGLQFLIQYYNGEERAKGNILERFSAQQFPDLHSELNLSSLELGDSALYFCASSEEGARRAFFGQGTRLTVV.

The chain links TRBV19 to TRBJ1-2, with 8 bases that match TRBD1. V trimming: 3 bases; J trimming: 5 bases; junction bases outside the gene matches: 5. This CDR3 has 14 residues. Germline lookup yields CDR1 LNHDA and CDR2 SQIVND (reference sequence). CDR3 sequence reads: CASSILTGEYGYTF. The CDR3 DNA reads TGTGCCAGTAGTATCCTGACAGGGGAATATGGCTACACCTTC.

This chain connects TRBV18 to TRBJ1-4, with TRBD1 as a possible D gene (5 bases). CDR3 length: 14 residues. Germline lookup yields CDR1 KGHSH and CDR2 LQKENI. V was clipped by 3 bases and J by 5 bases, with 10 bases between them. In nucleotides, the CDR3 is TGTGCCAGCTCACCGGACATATCGAATGAAAAACTGTTTTTT. Its protein product is CASSPDISNEKLFF.

The chain joins TRBV5-6 to TRBJ2-1; unclear D gene. The CDR3 runs 13 residues. V lost 0 bases, J lost 8 bases, and 9 bases lay in between. From germline, CDR1 is SGHDT and CDR2 YYEEEE. The CDR3 nucleotides read TGTGCCAGCAGCTTGGTGGGTAGGGATGAGCAGTTCTTC. Amino acids: CASSLVGRDEQFF.

J is TRBJ2-3 and V is TRBV7-6, with TRBD2 matching 8 bases. Germline assignment: CDR1 SGHVS and CDR2 FNYEAQ. Trimming cost V 1 base and J 4 bases; bases outside gene matches: 1. This CDR3 contains 14 residues. CDR3 nucleotides: TGTGCCAGCAGCTTAGTCGGGGGGGCAGATACGCAGTATTTT. As protein: CASSLVGGADTQYF.

The rearrangement links TRBV7-3 to TRBJ2-5; 7 bases fit TRBD2. CDR3 size: 15 residues. V lost 8 bases and J lost 0; bases outside the gene matches: 9. CDR1 and CDR2 from the germline V gene are SGHTA and FQGTGA. The CDR3 bases are TGTGCCAGCGCCGACCCACTAGCGAACCAAGAGACCCAGTACTTC. Translated: CASADPLANQETQYF.

This chain joins TRBV28 and TRBJ2-7; a possible D gene is TRBD2 (5 bases). Germline V gene sequence: CDR1 MDHEN, CDR2 SYDVKM. The V end lost 1 base, the J end lost 5 bases, and 21 bases lay between the germline ends. This CDR3 is 17 amino acids long. CDR3 loop: CASSLLALVAKGNEQYF. DNA for the CDR3: TGTGCCAGCAGTTTATTGGCTTTGGTAGCGAAGGGAAACGAGCAGTACTTC.

The genes are TRBV5-4 and TRBJ2-7; 9 bases agree with TRBD2. Germline CDR1 is SGHNT and CDR2 is YYREEE (reference sequence). Losses at the gene ends were 1 base for V and 7 bases for J; bases not matched to a gene: 9. This CDR3 spans 15 amino acids. The CDR3, as DNA: TGTGCCAGCAGCTTGACCATAGCGGGAGCGAGTGAGCAGTACTTC. Amino acids: CASSLTIAGASEQYF.

The rearrangement joins TRBV5-4 to TRBJ2-7; D uncertain. This CDR3 region has 15 residues. Trimming took off 0 bases at V and 3 bases at J, with 13 bases between the two ends. Germline V gene data show CDR1 as SGHNT and CDR2 as YYREEE (reference sequence). The CDR3 is CASSLGLGSLYEQYF. DNA for the CDR3: TGTGCCAGCAGCTTGGGATTGGGCTCTCTCTACGAGCAGTACTTC.

The genes are TRBV5-1 and TRBJ2-7; tentative D call: TRBD2 (5 bases). Germline V lookup: CDR1 SGHRS, CDR2 YFSETQ. V shed 0 bases and J shed 6 bases, with 10 bases lying between them. CDR3 length: 13 residues. The CDR3 is CASSLDWRREQYF. The CDR3 DNA follows: TGCGCCAGCAGCTTGGATTGGAGGCGCGAGCAGTACTTC.

The J gene is TRBJ2-1, the V gene TRBV28, with 9 bases that match TRBD2. V lost 6 bases, J lost 4 bases, and 4 bases stayed unmatched. CDR1 and CDR2 from the germline V gene are MDHEN and SYDVKM. The CDR3 sequence is 14 residues long. The CDR3 region is CASRRLAEYNEQFF. As DNA, the CDR3 is TGTGCCAGCAGGCGACTAGCGGAGTACAATGAGCAGTTCTTC.

The chain joins TRBV9 to TRBJ2-7; perhaps TRBD1 as D (6 bases). Germline lookup yields CDR1 SGDLS and CDR2 YYNGEE. Between the trimmed V and J ends, which lost 3 bases and 2 bases, there was a span of 9 bases. This CDR3 comprises 13 residues. The CDR3 coding sequence is TGTGCCAGCAGCGACGGACAGACCTACGAGCAGTACTTC. Protein: CASSDGQTYEQYF. Full variable domain (remainder filled in from reference TRBV9 and TRBJ2-7): DSGVTQTPKHLITATGQRVTLRCSPRSGDLSVYWYQQSLDQGLQFLIQYYNGEERAKGNILERFSAQQFPDLHSELNLSSLELGDSALYFCASSDGQTYEQYFGPGTRLTVT.

This chain joins TRBV7-2 and TRBJ2-7, with 14 positions matching TRBD2. This CDR3 is 16 amino acids long. Looked up from germline, CDR1 is SGHTA and CDR2 is FQGNSA. J lost 4 bases, V lost 5 bases, and 7 bases had no gene match. The CDR3: CASSPGLAGAGYEQYF. CDR3 DNA: TGTGCCAGCAGCCCGGGACTAGCGGGAGCAGGGTACGAGCAGTACTTC.

This chain uses TRBV25-1 with TRBJ2-7, with D uncertain. The V end lost 6 bases, the J end lost 0 bases, and 9 bases lay between the germline ends. In germline, CDR1 is MGHDK, CDR2 SYGVNS. The CDR3 loop spans 13 amino acids. The CDR3 DNA reads as TGTGCCAGCAGAGGCAGGCTCTCCTACGAGCAGTACTTC. Translating it yields CASRGRLSYEQYF.

This clone was counted once. The chain is built from TRBV7-2 and TRBJ1-5; possible D gene TRBD1, 6 bases. V shed 5 bases and J shed 1 base, with 12 bases lying between them. Germline assignment: CDR1 SGHTA and CDR2 FQGNSA. The CDR3 is 15 residues long. CDR3 bases: TGTGCCAGCAGCCCACAGGGATGGAGCAATCAGCCCCAGCATTTT. This sequence encodes CASSPQGWSNQPQHF.

In nucleotides, the CDR3 is TGCACCAGCAGCCCGGATGCGGGACCGATCTCTGGAAACACCATATATTTT. Protein product: CTSSPDAGPISGNTIYF. This chain joins TRBV1 and TRBJ1-3. TRBV1 is a listed pseudogene. The CDR3 length is 17 residues.

The chain joins TRBV5-3 to TRBJ1-1; D remains ambiguous. TRBV5-3 is an open reading frame whose function is uncertain. This CDR3 region has 15 residues. The V and J ends lost 6 bases and 1 base respectively, with 16 bases between them. The CDR3 loop is CARTLLPVGNTEAFF. CDR3 DNA: TGTGCCAGAACCTTACTCCCGGTGGGGAACACTGAAGCTTTCTTT.

The chain links TRBV19 to TRBJ1-5, with 11 bases matching TRBD1. This CDR3 has 19 residues. J gave up 0 bases and V 6 bases, and 13 bases lay outside the gene matches. From germline, CDR1 is LNHDA and CDR2 SQIVND (reference sequence). The CDR3 bases are TGTGCCAGTAGGTCCGGGACAGGGGGTTATGAGGATAGCAATCAGCCCCAGCATTTT. Its protein product is CASRSGTGGYEDSNQPQHF.

The rearrangement joins TRBV19 to TRBJ1-1; D unclear. Trimming stripped 1 base from V and 1 base from J, with 7 bases between. This CDR3 has 14 amino acids. In germline, CDR1 is LNHDA, CDR2 SQIVND (reference sequence). The CDR3 reads CASSIAGKNTEAFF. The CDR3 coding sequence is TGTGCCAGTAGTATAGCGGGGAAGAACACTGAAGCTTTCTTT. The variable domain in full, completed from reference TRBV19 and TRBJ1-1, reads DGGITQSPKYLFRKEGQNVTLSCEQNLNHDAMYWYRQDPGQGLRLIYYSQIVNDFQKGDIAEGYSVSREKKESFPLTVTSAQKNPTAFYLCASSIAGKNTEAFFGQGTRLTVV.

In this sample, this clone turned up many times. The rearrangement joins TRBV7-8 to TRBJ2-7; 10 nucleotides match TRBD1. The ends lost 5 bases at V and 4 bases at J; junction bases unmatched: 14. The CDR3 length is 17 residues. The germline V gene has CDR1 SGHVS and CDR2 FQNEAQ. CDR3 in DNA: TGTGCCAGCAGCCAAGATCCGGGGGACAGGGGCCGGTACGAGCAGTACTTC. Protein sequence: CASSQDPGDRGRYEQYF.

The V gene is TRBV7-6, the J gene TRBJ1-4; tentatively, D is TRBD1 (6 bases). Germline loops: CDR1 SGHVS, CDR2 FNYEAQ. V lost 5 bases, J lost 4 bases, and 17 bases lay in between. This CDR3 region has 16 residues. CDR3: CASSAGHGSRNEKLFF. The CDR3 DNA reads TGTGCCAGCAGCGCGGGACACGGGAGCCGTAATGAAAAACTGTTTTTT.

V is TRBV5-1 and J is TRBJ2-1, with 13 bases aligning to TRBD2. This CDR3 is built from 17 residues. Germline V gene data show CDR1 as SGHRS and CDR2 as YFSETQ. The V gene end was trimmed by 7 bases and the J gene end by 8 bases; junction bases not matched to a gene: 15. The chain's CDR3 is CASQHSPGLAGEHEQFF. The CDR3 DNA reads TGCGCCAGCCAACATTCTCCAGGACTAGCGGGAGAGCATGAGCAGTTCTTC.

This chain joins TRBV5-1 and TRBJ2-5; 13 bases line up with TRBD2. Germline CDR1 and CDR2: SGHRS and YFSETQ. V lost 0 bases, J lost 4 bases, and 6 bases stayed unmatched. This CDR3 is built from 17 residues. Here the CDR3 DNA reads TGCGCCAGCAGCTTGGCCGGACTAGCGGGAGAAGGAGAGACCCAGTACTTC. This translates into CASSLAGLAGEGETQYF. Full variable domain (remainder filled in from reference TRBV5-1 and TRBJ2-5): KAGVTQTPRYLIKTRGQQVTLSCSPISGHRSVSWYQQTPGQGLQFLFEYFSETQRNKGNFPGRFSGRQFSNSRSEMNVSTLELGDSALYLCASSLAGLAGEGETQYFGPGTRLLVL.